Presented here are 32 T cell receptor beta chains from one specimen sequenced in a study of OX40 agonist ivuxolimab in advanced cancers. Repertoires were generated with immunoSEQ multiplex PCR, while TCRdb's copy carries only in-frame clones and drops some. In the table there are about 34,000 clones, around 90% of which are singletons. Sequences were derived from CD4+ or CD8+ T cells sorted from blood, sampled in a trial of the OX40 agonist ivuxolimab. The receptors here all came from an adult with an advanced solid tumor such as melanoma, head and neck, liver or kidney cancer.

This rearrangement joins TRBV2 to TRBJ2-3, with D perhaps TRBD2 (6 bases). The V gene's germline CDR1 is SNHLY and CDR2 FYNNEI. Deletions cut 5 bases from V and 6 bases from J, with 15 bases between. The CDR3 runs to 14 residues. The CDR3 DNA sequence: TGTGCCAGCAGTACTAGCAAGAGTAGGGATACGCAGTATTTT. Its protein is CASSTSKSRDTQYF.

This chain uses TRBV21-1 with TRBJ1-5; the table assigns TRBD1, which was not confirmed against the DNA. TRBV21-1 represents a pseudogene. This CDR3 is 15 amino acids long. CDR3 protein: CASSKNQGPHQPQHF. The CDR3 bases are TGTGCCAGCAGCAAAAACCAGGGTCCTCATCAGCCCCAGCATTTT.

This sequence joins TRBV7-9 and TRBJ1-5; D call uncertain. This CDR3 region has 12 residues. Between the trimmed V and J ends, which lost 5 bases and 0 bases, there was a span of 2 bases. Germline V gives CDR1 SEHNR, CDR2 FQNEAQ (reference sequence). The CDR3 region has the DNA TGTGCCAGCAGCCTTAGCAATCAGCCCCAGCATTTT. Amino acid sequence: CASSLSNQPQHF.

The gene calls are TRBV5-5 and TRBJ1-1; 7 bases line up with TRBD1. Germline CDR1 is SGHKS and CDR2 is YYEKEE (reference sequence). The V segment lost 2 bases and the J segment 4 bases; nucleotides outside the gene matches: 20. CDR3 size: 19 residues. CDR3 sequence (DNA): TGTGCCAGCAGCTTTGCGGGTTCTGGCCCGTCTTCAGGGGGCACTGAAGCTTTCTTT. The encoded protein is CASSFAGSGPSSGGTEAFF.

The CDR3 region is CASSDLQDAHNEQFF. The CDR3 DNA sequence: TGTGCCAGCAGCGACCTACAGGACGCCCACAATGAGCAGTTCTTC. The chain couples TRBV6-1 to TRBJ2-1, with D maybe TRBD1 (5 bases). V was trimmed by 6 bases and J by 5 bases, leaving 17 bases between them. The V gene's germline CDR1 is MNHNS and CDR2 SASEGT. CDR3 length: 15 residues.

J is TRBJ1-5 and V is TRBV6-1; no reliable D call. Trimming shortened V by 2 bases and J by 3 bases, and 8 bases separated the two germline ends. Germline V gives CDR1 MNHNS, CDR2 SASEGT. The CDR3 is 14 residues long. As DNA, the CDR3 is TGTGCCAGCAGTGAAAGGAGTGCCAATCAGCCCCAGCATTTT. This codes for CASSERSANQPQHF.

The chain employs TRBV7-2 and TRBJ2-1, with 8 positions matching TRBD2. This CDR3 is 16 amino acids long. CDR1 is SGHTA, CDR2 FQGNSA, per germline. V gave up 5 bases and J gave up 9 bases; unmatched junction bases: 15. This chain's CDR3 is CASSPFMAGGAGEQFF. DNA for the CDR3: TGTGCCAGCAGCCCTTTTATGGCGGGAGGAGCGGGTGAGCAGTTCTTC.

The DNA for the CDR3 is TGTGCCAGTAGTATATCGGGACTAGCGCACAATGAGCAGTTCTTC. This translates into CASSISGLAHNEQFF. This chain connects TRBV19 to TRBJ2-1, with TRBD2 matching 10 bases. This CDR3 is built from 15 residues. V shed 2 bases, J shed 5 bases, and the junction held 3 bases outside the gene matches. In germline, CDR1 is LNHDA, CDR2 SQIVND (reference sequence).

CDR3 sequence (DNA): TGTGCCAGCAGTATGGGGGCAGGAACGATCGGTGGCTACACCTTC. This codes for CASSMGAGTIGGYTF. The genes are TRBV28 and TRBJ1-2, with D possibly being TRBD1 (6 bases). Trimming pared 5 bases from V and 7 bases from J, leaving 20 bases between. The CDR3 is 15 residues long. CDR1 and CDR2 from the germline V gene are MDHEN and SYDVKM.

V gene TRBV5-4 combines with J gene TRBJ1-1; the D is unclear. This CDR3 region has 14 residues. The ends were cut back, 0 bases at V and 6 bases at J, with 12 bases in the middle. Germline V gene lookup returns CDR1 SGHNT and CDR2 YYREEE (reference sequence). The CDR3 here is CASSLGGISPEAFF. The CDR3 bases are TGTGCCAGCAGCTTGGGGGGAATTAGCCCTGAAGCTTTCTTT.

This chain joins TRBV28 and TRBJ1-3; D remains unclear. Germline CDR1 and CDR2: MDHEN and SYDVKM. Trimming stripped 5 bases from V and 4 bases from J, with 15 bases between. The CDR3 runs to 15 residues. CDR3 DNA: TGTGCCAGCAGTCCTAGCTCGAGTGGCGGAAACACCATATATTTT. This codes for CASSPSSSGGNTIYF.

The chain links TRBV6-6 to TRBJ2-7; D could derive from TRBD1 or TRBD2 (5 bases each). Germline V gene sequence: CDR1 MNHNY, CDR2 SVGAGI (reference sequence). Trimming took 5 bases from V and 2 from J, leaving 16 bases between them. This CDR3 is built from 15 residues. This chain's CDR3 is CASSRDQDSPYEQYF. CDR3 DNA sequence: TGTGCCAGCAGTCGGGACCAAGACAGTCCCTACGAGCAGTACTTC.

The V call is TRBV10-3, the J call TRBJ1-3; D possibly corresponds to TRBD1 (6 bases). Germline values: CDR1 ENHRY, CDR2 SYGVKD. V lost 7 bases and J 0 bases, leaving 19 bases between the germline ends. This CDR3 has 17 residues. This CDR3 reads CAITKGGGPASGNTIYF. As DNA, the CDR3 is TGTGCCATCACCAAGGGGGGAGGACCGGCCTCTGGAAACACCATATATTTT.

J is TRBJ2-3 and V is TRBV28, with 8 nucleotides matching TRBD1. This CDR3 has 15 amino acids. CDR1 and CDR2 (germline): MDHEN, SYDVKM. V was pared by 3 bases and J by 2 bases, with 4 bases of the junction left unmatched. DNA for the CDR3: TGTGCCAGCAGTTTGGCAGGGGGCATCACAGATACGCAGTATTTT. Its protein product is CASSLAGGITDTQYF.

The V and J genes are TRBV5-5 and TRBJ2-4; D ambiguous. V gave up 3 bases and J gave up 2 bases, with 15 bases separating them. Germline V lookup: CDR1 SGHKS, CDR2 YYEKEE (reference sequence). CDR3 size: 16 residues. The CDR3 DNA reads TGTGCCAGCAGCTCAAAGACCATAAGTTCCAAAAACATTCAGTACTTC. Its translation: CASSSKTISSKNIQYF.

The rearrangement uses TRBV2 and TRBJ2-3; D unresolved. This CDR3 contains 14 residues. V was cut by 4 bases and J by 2 bases, with 10 bases left in between. Germline CDR1 and CDR2: SNHLY and FYNNEI. DNA for the CDR3: TGTGCCAGCAGTGTAGTGGGTTTCACAGATACGCAGTATTTT. Translating it yields CASSVVGFTDTQYF.

This rearrangement joins TRBV19 to TRBJ2-2; 8 positions match TRBD1. The CDR3 runs to 15 residues. CDR1 is LNHDA and CDR2 is SQIVND in the germline V gene (reference sequence). Unmatched junction bases numbered 4, after V lost 6 bases and J lost 1 base. The CDR3 nucleotides are TGTGCCAGTAGCGACAGGGGTGGGAACACCGGGGAGCTGTTTTTT. Protein: CASSDRGGNTGELFF.

The chain uses TRBV6-5 and TRBJ1-3; D unclear. CDR1 and CDR2 (germline): MNHEY, SVGAGI. The CDR3 sequence is 16 residues long. V lost 4 bases to trimming and J lost 0 bases, with 13 bases between them. In DNA form, the CDR3 reads TGTGCCAGCAGTTCACTCCCGGGCAGCTCTGGAAACACCATATATTTT. The encoded protein is CASSSLPGSSGNTIYF.

The rearrangement joins TRBV28 to TRBJ2-6, with unresolved D. The V and J ends lost 7 bases and 4 bases respectively, with 11 bases between them. CDR1 is MDHEN and CDR2 is SYDVKM in the germline V gene. This CDR3 comprises 14 residues. This CDR3 is CASTDRTGANVLTF. DNA for the CDR3: TGTGCCAGCACCGACCGTACGGGGGCCAACGTCCTGACTTTC.

The chain combines TRBV19 with TRBJ2-1; unclear D gene. This CDR3 region has 14 residues. The germline gives CDR1 LNHDA, CDR2 SQIVND (reference sequence). Between the trimmed V and J ends, which lost 3 bases and 4 bases, there was a span of 10 bases. The DNA for the CDR3 is TGTGCCAGTAGTATCGAGGCAGGTTACAATGAGCAGTTCTTC. Protein: CASSIEAGYNEQFF.

The chain employs TRBV18 and TRBJ1-1; 9 nucleotides match TRBD1. Trimming took 5 bases from V and 2 from J; bases not matched to a gene: 9. Germline-derived CDR1 and CDR2 are KGHSH and LQKENI. The CDR3 is 16 amino acids. Here the CDR3 reads CASSYTEGQGNTEAFF. Written as DNA, the CDR3 is TGTGCCAGCTCATACACCGAGGGACAGGGTAACACTGAAGCTTTCTTT.

The chain combines TRBV6-6 with TRBJ2-5; 8 bases fit TRBD1. Germline V lookup: CDR1 MNHNY, CDR2 SVGAGI (reference sequence). The CDR3 is 15 residues long. Germline trimming cut 4 bases from V and 4 bases from J; bases unmatched to any gene: 8. The CDR3 DNA reads TGTGCCAGCAGTTTCCGACAGGGGAGAGGAGAGACCCAGTACTTC. Translating it yields CASSFRQGRGETQYF.

V usage is TRBV10-2 and J usage is TRBJ2-3, with TRBD2 matching over 8 bases. Germline loops: CDR1 WSHSY, CDR2 SAAADI. J gave up 1 base and V 6 bases, and 0 bases lay outside the gene matches. CDR3 length equals 13 residues. This CDR3 is CASRLAGTDTQYF. The CDR3 coding sequence is TGCGCCAGCAGACTAGCGGGCACAGATACGCAGTATTTT.

The chain couples TRBV7-2 to TRBJ2-5, with D hard to call. The CDR3 runs to 13 residues. From germline, CDR1 is SGHTA and CDR2 FQGNSA. The ends were cut back, 1 base at V and 4 bases at J, with 7 bases in the middle. The CDR3 reads CASSLVRGETQYF. The CDR3 DNA sequence: TGTGCCAGCAGCTTAGTTCGCGGAGAGACCCAGTACTTC.

This chain connects TRBV2 to TRBJ1-4; D is uncertain. Trimming took 4 bases from V and 5 from J, leaving 8 bases between them. Germline values: CDR1 SNHLY, CDR2 FYNNEI. CDR3 length: 13 amino acids. CDR3 protein: CASSVVRNEKLFF. CDR3 DNA: TGTGCCAGCAGTGTGGTCCGGAATGAAAAACTGTTTTTT.

This chain links TRBV6-4 with TRBJ2-5; no definite D call. Trimming shortened V by 5 bases and J by 2 bases, and 3 bases separated the two germline ends. The germline CDR1 and CDR2 sequences are MRHNA and SNTAGT. This CDR3 region has 11 residues. The CDR3 spells CASSPQETQYF. CDR3 nucleotide sequence: TGTGCCAGCAGTCCGCAAGAGACCCAGTACTTC.

The CDR3 DNA reads TGTGCCATCAGTGAGTCCGGGGCGAATGAGCAGTTCTTC. It is translated as CAISESGANEQFF. The V gene is TRBV10-3, the J gene TRBJ2-1, with D perhaps TRBD1 or TRBD2 (5 bases each). Germline-derived CDR1 and CDR2 are ENHRY and SYGVKD. The CDR3 is 13 amino acids. Trimming removed 0 bases at V and 7 bases at J, with 7 bases between.

The chain links TRBV18 to TRBJ2-5; 9 bases line up with TRBD2. The end of the DNA fits TRBJ2-7 better, so the J call may be wrong. The length of the CDR3 is 16 residues. Germline CDR1 KGHSH, CDR2 LQKENI. The CDR3 DNA reads TGTGCCAGCTCACGCTCGGCAGCGGGGGGAACCTACGAGCAGTACTTC. It specifies CASSRSAAGGTYEQYF.

This chain links TRBV28 with TRBJ1-1, with D unclear. Germline V gene data show CDR1 as MDHEN and CDR2 as SYDVKM. The CDR3 loop spans 15 amino acids. Trimming removed 6 bases from V and 1 base from J, with 15 bases in between. DNA for the CDR3: TGTGCCAGCAGAATATTCGGTCCTGCGAACACTGAAGCTTTCTTT. Amino acids: CASRIFGPANTEAFF. Variable domain in full (rest from reference TRBV28 and TRBJ1-1): DVKVTQSSRYLVKRTGEKVFLECVQDMDHENMFWYRQDPGLGLRLIYFSYDVKMKEKGDIPEGYSVSREKKERFSLILESASTNQTSMYLCASRIFGPANTEAFFGQGTRLTVV.

CDR3 in amino acids: CASMEVMGNQPQHF. In DNA form, the CDR3 reads TGTGCCAGCATGGAAGTGATGGGCAATCAGCCCCAGCATTTT. V is TRBV28 and J is TRBJ1-5, with D unclear. This CDR3 has 14 amino acids. Per germline, CDR1 MDHEN and CDR2 SYDVKM. V lost 7 bases to trimming and J lost 2 bases, with 12 bases between them. The whole variable domain, filled in from reference TRBV28 and TRBJ1-5, reads DVKVTQSSRYLVKRTGEKVFLECVQDMDHENMFWYRQDPGLGLRLIYFSYDVKMKEKGDIPEGYSVSREKKERFSLILESASTNQTSMYLCASMEVMGNQPQHFGDGTRLSIL.

V and J are TRBV6-1 and TRBJ2-7; possibly TRBD1 for D (7 bases). Germline values: CDR1 MNHNS, CDR2 SASEGT. The CDR3 has 13 residues. V lost 8 bases, J lost 4 bases, and 15 bases lay in between. The CDR3 bases are TGTGCCAGCCGGAGGGACAGTGGATACGAGCAGTACTTC. Its translation is CASRRDSGYEQYF.

A few counts support this clone. The chain combines TRBV5-6 with TRBJ2-7; 7 bases are shared with TRBD2. The trim removed 1 base at V and 1 base at J, leaving 5 bases unmatched. This CDR3 is built from 15 residues. The V gene's germline CDR1 is SGHDT and CDR2 YYEEEE. In nucleotides, the CDR3 is TGTGCCAGCAGCTTGATACTAGCGTTTTCCTACGAGCAGTACTTC. This gives the protein CASSLILAFSYEQYF.